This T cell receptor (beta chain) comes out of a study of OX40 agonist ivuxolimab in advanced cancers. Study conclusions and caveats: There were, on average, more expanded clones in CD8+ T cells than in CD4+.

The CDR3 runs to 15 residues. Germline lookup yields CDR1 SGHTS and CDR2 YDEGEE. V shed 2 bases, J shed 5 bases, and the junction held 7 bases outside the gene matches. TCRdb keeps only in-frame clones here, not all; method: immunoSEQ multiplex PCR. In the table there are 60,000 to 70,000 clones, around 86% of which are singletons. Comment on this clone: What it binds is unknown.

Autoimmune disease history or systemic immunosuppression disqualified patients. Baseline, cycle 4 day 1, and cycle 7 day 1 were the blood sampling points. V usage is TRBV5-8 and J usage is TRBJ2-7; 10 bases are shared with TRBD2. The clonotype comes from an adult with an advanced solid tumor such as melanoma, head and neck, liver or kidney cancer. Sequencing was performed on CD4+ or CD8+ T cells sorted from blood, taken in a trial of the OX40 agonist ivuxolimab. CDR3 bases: TGTGCCAGCAGCTTTAGTAGCGGGGGGACCCACGAGCAGTACTTC. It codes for CASSFSSGGTHEQYF.